This T cell receptor (beta chain) was sequenced during a study of identical twins. Study results and limitations: Without tracking the same donors, conclusions rested on cross-sectional statistical analysis.

A single record per CDR3 protein comes from TCRdb applying MiXCR to the 5' RACE reads. The data contain hundreds of thousands of distinct CDR3 sequences, around a sixth of them singletons. Trimming removed 4 bases from V and 0 bases from J, with 18 bases in between. The CDR3 is 17 amino acids. CDR1 and CDR2 from the germline V gene are SGDLS and YYNGEE. This clonotype was seen more than once but under ten times. The antigen is undetermined. This sample also belongs to another study, concerning T cells expressing NK-cell markers. From that paper: The study found dominant NKG2C+ clonotypes at about 1.0-8% of CD8+ T cells in about six donors.

The sequenced sample was PBMCs. The sequence was obtained from a woman between 18 and 29 years old in good health. The chain joins TRBV9 to TRBJ2-3, with TRBD2 as a possible D gene (6 bases). This CDR3 is CASSYSFSGMSTDTQYF. Here the CDR3 DNA reads TGTGCCAGCAGCTACTCATTTAGCGGAATGAGCACAGATACGCAGTATTTT. The whole variable domain, filled in from reference TRBV9 and TRBJ2-3, reads DSGVTQTPKHLITATGQRVTLRCSPRSGDLSVYWYQQSLDQGLQFLIQYYNGEERAKGNILERFSAQQFPDLHSELNLSSLELGDSALYFCASSYSFSGMSTDTQYFGPGTRLTVL.